This T cell receptor beta chain comes out of a study of blood T cell repertoires in COVID-19. The CDR3 loop spans 14 amino acids. Germline V gives CDR1 LNHDA, CDR2 SQIVND (reference sequence). J lost 8 bases, V lost 5 bases, and 7 bases had no gene match. Sequencing was performed with immunoSEQ multiplex PCR; in TCRdb, only in-frame clones are kept and a portion is missing. The sample consists of around 150,000 clones, roughly 87% of them appearing once. The receptor comes from a woman in her sixties with active or convalescent COVID-19. The sample consisted of peripheral blood. The chain uses TRBV19 and TRBJ2-1, with 9 bases aligning to TRBD2. The CDR3 DNA is TGTGCCAGTAGTCGCGGGGGGGCAATCGATGAGCAGTTCTTC. Protein: CASSRGGAIDEQFF.